This T cell receptor (beta chain) was sequenced in a study of blood T cell repertoires in COVID-19. Looking at the study overall: T cells, B-cell-depleted T cells, or PBMCs provided the cDNA or gDNA that served as material.

As handled by the study authors: Using reference gene primer amplification, nucleated cell counts were estimated. Using immunoSEQ multiplex PCR, the repertoire was profiled, and TCRdb retains in-frame clones only, with some absent. The V and J calls and clone size were taken over from that table, and D and trimming were inferred from the DNA. The sample consists of about 150,000 clones, roughly 75% of them appearing once. This clone was recorded a few times. Other DNA sequences from this sample encode an identical CDR3 as well. Germline CDR1 and CDR2: MNHNS and SASEGT. This CDR3 is 13 amino acids long. Trimming removed 1 base at V and 10 bases at J, with 13 bases between. In assigning cohorts, the study relied on participant-reported clinical history.

Sequencing input: PBMCs or T cells enriched from blood (not recorded which). The V and J genes are TRBV6-1 and TRBJ1-1, with a weak D call TRBD1 (5 bases). The TCR originated in a woman between 45 and 65 years old who had recovered from COVID-19. CDR3 region: CASSEGQNTGAFF. The DNA for the CDR3 is TGTGCCAGCAGTGAAGGACAGAATACCGGAGCTTTCTTT.